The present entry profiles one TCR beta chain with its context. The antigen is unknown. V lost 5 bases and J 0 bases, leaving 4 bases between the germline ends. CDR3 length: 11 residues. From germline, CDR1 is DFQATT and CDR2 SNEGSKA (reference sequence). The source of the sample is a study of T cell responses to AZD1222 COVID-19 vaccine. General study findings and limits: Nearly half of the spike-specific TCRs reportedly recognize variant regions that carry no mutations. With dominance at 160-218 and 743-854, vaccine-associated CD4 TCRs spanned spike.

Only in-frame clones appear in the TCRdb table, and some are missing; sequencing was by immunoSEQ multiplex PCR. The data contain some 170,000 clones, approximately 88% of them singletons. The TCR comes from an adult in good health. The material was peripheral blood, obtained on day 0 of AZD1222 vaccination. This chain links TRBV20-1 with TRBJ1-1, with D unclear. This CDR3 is CSAPLNTEAFF. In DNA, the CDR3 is TGCAGTGCTCCGCTGAACACTGAAGCTTTCTTT.